Each of the 7 T cell receptor beta chains below was sequenced from the same sample in a study of T cell changes during pregnancy in multiple sclerosis. This table comes from immunoSEQ multiplex PCR, and its TCRdb copy is limited to in-frame clones, with some not included. The data hold approximately 58,000 clones, with around 92% observed a single time. Material: peripheral blood, obtained in the second trimester of pregnancy. These receptors came from a female donor in good health, enrolled as a control in a pregnancy study.

In this sample, this clone turned up a few times. The CDR3 loop reads CASSSREMGNSPLHF. The CDR3 bases are TGTGCCAGCTCCTCCCGGGAGATGGGTAATTCACCCCTCCACTTT. The genes are TRBV6-1 and TRBJ1-6; D gene ambiguous. Per germline, CDR1 MNHNS and CDR2 SASEGT. V dropped 8 bases and J dropped 6 bases, with 17 bases sitting between them. The CDR3 spans 15 residues.

The genes are TRBV4-1 and TRBJ2-4; 9 bases line up with TRBD1. There are 16 residues in the CDR3. Per germline, CDR1 MGHRA and CDR2 YSYEKL. Unmatched junction bases numbered 2, after V lost 1 base and J lost 1 base. This CDR3 reads CASSQGDRAAKNIQYF. The CDR3 region has the DNA TGCGCCAGCAGCCAAGGGGACAGGGCGGCCAAAAACATTCAGTACTTC.

The chain has TRBV4-1 and TRBJ2-7; 7 positions agree with TRBD2. CDR1 MGHRA and CDR2 YSYEKL come from the germline V gene. CDR3 length: 14 amino acids. Unmatched junction bases numbered 5, after V lost 4 bases and J lost 2 bases. CDR3 coding DNA: TGCGCCAGCAGCCCCAGGGACTACACCTACGAGCAGTACTTC. It translates to CASSPRDYTYEQYF.

The genes are TRBV30 and TRBJ2-1; D may be TRBD2 (7 bases). V lost 5 bases and J 3 bases, leaving 11 bases between the germline ends. This CDR3 contains 13 residues. Germline CDR1 and CDR2: GTSNPN and SVGIG (reference sequence). Here the CDR3 reads CAWCRGGYNEQFF. The CDR3 DNA reads as TGTGCCTGGTGTAGGGGGGGCTACAATGAGCAGTTCTTC.

V and J are TRBV4-3 and TRBJ2-3, with D perhaps matching TRBD2 (6 bases). This CDR3 is built from 16 residues. From germline, CDR1 is LGHNA and CDR2 YSLEER. V lost 0 bases, J lost 0 bases, and 10 bases lay in between. CDR3 protein: CASSQERGTSTDTQYF. The CDR3 DNA reads TGCGCCAGCAGCCAAGAGCGCGGGACTAGCACAGATACGCAGTATTTT.

The gene calls are TRBV7-3 and TRBJ2-7, with 9 bases matching TRBD1. Germline V gene sequence: CDR1 SGHTA, CDR2 FQGTGA. V trimming: 3 bases; J trimming: 3 bases; junction bases outside the gene matches: 0. This CDR3 comprises 13 residues. The CDR3 sequence is CASSLDRGYEQYF. In nucleotides, the CDR3 is TGTGCCAGCAGCTTGGACAGGGGCTACGAGCAGTACTTC.

The CDR3 sequence is CASSKPPGQGTAGANVLTF. The CDR3, as DNA: TGTGCCAGTAGTAAACCGCCGGGACAGGGAACGGCTGGGGCCAACGTCCTGACTTTC. V gene TRBV19 combines with J gene TRBJ2-6; 9 bases are shared with TRBD1. Germline-derived CDR1 and CDR2 are LNHDA and SQIVND (reference sequence). V was pared by 4 bases and J by 2 bases, with 12 bases of the junction left unmatched. This CDR3 region has 19 residues.